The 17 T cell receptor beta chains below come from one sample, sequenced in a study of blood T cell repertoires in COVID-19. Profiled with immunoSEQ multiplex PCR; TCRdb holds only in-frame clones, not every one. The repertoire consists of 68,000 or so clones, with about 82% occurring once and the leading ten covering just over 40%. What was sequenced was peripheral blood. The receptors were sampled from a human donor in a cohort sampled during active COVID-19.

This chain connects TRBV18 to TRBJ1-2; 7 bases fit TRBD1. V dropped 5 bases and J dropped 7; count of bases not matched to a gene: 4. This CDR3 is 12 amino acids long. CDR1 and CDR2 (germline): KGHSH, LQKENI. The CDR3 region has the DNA TGTGCCAGCTCAACGTCAGGGGGTGGCTACACCTTC. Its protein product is CASSTSGGGYTF.

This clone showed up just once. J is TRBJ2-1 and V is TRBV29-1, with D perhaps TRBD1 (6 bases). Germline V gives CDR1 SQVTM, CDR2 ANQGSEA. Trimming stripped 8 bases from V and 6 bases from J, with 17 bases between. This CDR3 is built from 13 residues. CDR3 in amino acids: CSSSDSEGNEQFF. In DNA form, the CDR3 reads TGCAGCTCCTCGGACAGTGAGGGCAATGAGCAGTTCTTC.

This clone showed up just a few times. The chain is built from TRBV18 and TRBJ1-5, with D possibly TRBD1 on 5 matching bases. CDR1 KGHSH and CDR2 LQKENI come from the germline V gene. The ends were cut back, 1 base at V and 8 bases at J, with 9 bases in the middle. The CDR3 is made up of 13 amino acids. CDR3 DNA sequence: TGTGCCAGCTCACCACAAGGGGTTGAGCCCCAGCATTTT. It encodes CASSPQGVEPQHF. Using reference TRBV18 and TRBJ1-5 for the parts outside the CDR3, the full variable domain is NAGVMQNPRHLVRRRGQEARLRCSPMKGHSHVYWYRQLPEEGLKFMVYLQKENIIDESGMPKERFSAEFPKEGPSILRIQQVVRGDSAAYFCASSPQGVEPQHFGDGTRLSIL.

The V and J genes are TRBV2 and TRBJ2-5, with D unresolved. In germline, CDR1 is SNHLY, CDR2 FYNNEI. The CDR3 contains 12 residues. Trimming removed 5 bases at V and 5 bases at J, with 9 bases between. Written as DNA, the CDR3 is TGTGCCAGCAGTATGGAGTTGGAGACCCAGTACTTC. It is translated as CASSMELETQYF.

CDR3 coding DNA: TGTGCCAGCAGCTTAGCGGCGGGGGCGCGAAATTCACCCCTCCACTTT. It specifies CASSLAAGARNSPLHF. The chain is built from TRBV13 and TRBJ1-6; TRBD1 might be the D (6 bases). From germline, CDR1 is PRHDT and CDR2 FYEKMQ (reference sequence). The CDR3 sequence is 16 residues long. V lost 1 base, J lost 7 bases, and 14 bases lay in between.

CDR3 loop: CASSLGGSGTQYF. DNA for the CDR3: TGTGCCAGCAGTTTGGGGGGAAGCGGGACCCAGTACTTC. The chain carries TRBV12-3 or TRBV12-4 and TRBJ2-5; D is possibly TRBD2 (6 bases). Deletions cut 3 bases from V and 7 bases from J, with 12 bases between. The CDR3 covers 13 residues.

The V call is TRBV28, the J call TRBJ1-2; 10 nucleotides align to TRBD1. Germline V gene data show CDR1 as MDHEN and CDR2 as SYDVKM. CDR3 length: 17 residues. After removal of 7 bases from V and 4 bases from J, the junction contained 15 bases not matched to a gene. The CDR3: CASTNPPGTGDIYGYTF. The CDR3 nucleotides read TGTGCCAGCACCAATCCGCCCGGGACAGGGGACATCTATGGCTACACCTTC.

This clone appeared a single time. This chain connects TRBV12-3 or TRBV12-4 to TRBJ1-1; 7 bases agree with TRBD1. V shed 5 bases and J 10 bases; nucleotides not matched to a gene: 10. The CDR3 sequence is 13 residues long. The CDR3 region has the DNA TGTGCCAGCAGTCGCCTGTCTCAGGGGGTAGCTTTCTTT. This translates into CASSRLSQGVAFF.

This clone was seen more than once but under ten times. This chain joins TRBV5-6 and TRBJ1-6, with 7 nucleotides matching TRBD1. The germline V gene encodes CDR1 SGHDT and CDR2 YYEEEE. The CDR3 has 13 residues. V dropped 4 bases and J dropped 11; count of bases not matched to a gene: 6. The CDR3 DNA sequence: TGTGCCAGCAGCCTTAGGGGGCTTCCACCCCTCCACTTT. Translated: CASSLRGLPPLHF.

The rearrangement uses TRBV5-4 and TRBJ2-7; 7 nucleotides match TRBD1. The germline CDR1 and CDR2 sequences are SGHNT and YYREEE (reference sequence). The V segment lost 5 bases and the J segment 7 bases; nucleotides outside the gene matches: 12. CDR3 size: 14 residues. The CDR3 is CASRATGTVMEQYF. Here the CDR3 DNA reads TGTGCCAGCAGGGCGACAGGGACGGTTATGGAGCAGTACTTC.

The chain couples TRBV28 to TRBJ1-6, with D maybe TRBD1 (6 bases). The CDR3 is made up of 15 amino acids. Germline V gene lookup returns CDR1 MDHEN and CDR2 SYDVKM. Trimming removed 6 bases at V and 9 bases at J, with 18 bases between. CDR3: CASRTGSLSSSPLHF. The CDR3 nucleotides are TGTGCCAGCAGAACAGGGTCTTTATCGTCTTCACCCCTCCACTTT.

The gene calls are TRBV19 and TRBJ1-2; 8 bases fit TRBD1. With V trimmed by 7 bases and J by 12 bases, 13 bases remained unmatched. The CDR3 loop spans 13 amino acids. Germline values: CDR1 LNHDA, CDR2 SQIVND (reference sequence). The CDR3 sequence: CASTPRGLNIHTF. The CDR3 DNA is TGTGCCAGTACCCCCAGGGGGCTGAATATCCACACCTTC.

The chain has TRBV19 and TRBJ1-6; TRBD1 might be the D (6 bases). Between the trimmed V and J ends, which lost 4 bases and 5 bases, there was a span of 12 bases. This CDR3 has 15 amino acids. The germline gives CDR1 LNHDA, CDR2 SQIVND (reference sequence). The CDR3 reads CASSSTGQNNSPLHF. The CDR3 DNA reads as TGTGCCAGTAGTAGTACGGGACAAAATAATTCACCCCTCCACTTT.

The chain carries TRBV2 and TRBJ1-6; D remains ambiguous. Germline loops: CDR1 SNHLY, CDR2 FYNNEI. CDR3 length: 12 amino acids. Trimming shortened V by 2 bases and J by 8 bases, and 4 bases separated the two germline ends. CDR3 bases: TGTGCCAGCAGTGAAAACTATTCACCCCTCCACTTT. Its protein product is CASSENYSPLHF.

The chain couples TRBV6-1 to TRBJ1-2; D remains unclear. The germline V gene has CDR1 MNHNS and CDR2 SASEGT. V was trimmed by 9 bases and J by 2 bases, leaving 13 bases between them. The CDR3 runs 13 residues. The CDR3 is CASHFDTNYGYTF. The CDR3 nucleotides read TGTGCCAGTCACTTTGACACCAACTATGGCTACACCTTC.

CDR3 protein: CAWTGTNSNQPQHF. For the CDR3, the DNA is TGTGCCTGGACCGGGACAAATAGCAATCAGCCCCAGCATTTT. V and J are TRBV30 and TRBJ1-5, with TRBD1 as a possible D gene (6 bases). Germline V lookup: CDR1 GTSNPN, CDR2 SVGIG (reference sequence). V was trimmed by 4 bases and J by 0 bases, leaving 10 bases between them. The CDR3 consists of 14 residues.

CDR3 in DNA: TGTGCCAGCAGCCAAGCTTCTAGCGGGGGGGCAGATACGCAGTATTTT. It yields the protein CASSQASSGGADTQYF. The chain couples TRBV11-2 to TRBJ2-3; 12 bases align to TRBD2. V dropped 5 bases and J dropped 4; count of bases not matched to a gene: 7. Germline CDR1 is SGHAT and CDR2 is FQNNGV. The CDR3 has 16 amino acids.